This entry is about one T cell receptor beta chain. This record belongs to a study of blood T cell repertoires in COVID-19. The V end lost 9 bases, the J end lost 5 bases, and 17 bases lay between the germline ends. This CDR3 has 13 amino acids. Germline loops: CDR1 SNHLY, CDR2 FYNNEI. Original processing methods: Nucleated cell number was recorded as an estimate derived from reference gene primer amplification. TCRdb keeps only in-frame clones here, not all; method: immunoSEQ multiplex PCR. The DNA was the basis for D and trimming; V, J and clone size are from that table. The repertoire includes tens of thousands of clones, approximately 83% of them detected once, and about 14% sits in the top ten.

Sequencing was performed on peripheral blood. The origin of this receptor is a human donor in a cohort sampled during active COVID-19. The rearrangement joins TRBV2 to TRBJ2-7; weak D call: TRBD2 (5 bases). The CDR3 DNA is TGTGCCAGTTCCTATATGGGGAGAAACGAGCAGTACTTC. This sequence encodes CASSYMGRNEQYF.